A selection of T cell receptor beta chains follows, all from one sample in a study of cytomegalovirus exposure and HLA in healthy donors. Sequenced by immunoSEQ multiplex PCR; TCRdb stores in-frame clones only, minus some. The data contain 110,000 to 150,000 clones, around four fifths of them singletons. Source material: PBMCs. All receptors derive from a female donor in good health and CMV-seronegative. Each CDR3 is given with its conserved first and last residue.

V: TRBV6-1
length: 12
CDR3: CAGSYLLETQYF

V: TRBV9
length: 14
CDR3: CASSVGLNTDTQYF

V: TRBV7-3
length: 16
CDR3: CASSKTSGGAYNEQFF

V: TRBV7-8
length: 17
CDR3: CATKTSAGVYSYNEQFF

V: TRBV7-9
length: 16
CDR3: CASSFPLATLSYEQYF

V: TRBV5-1
length: 13
CDR3: CASSGGTGGGYTF

V: TRBV29-1
length: 15
CDR3: CSVLPSEGSYNEQFF

V: TRBV27
length: 13
CDR3: CASRGQLNTEAFF

V: TRBV29-1
length: 12
CDR3: CSVGSGSDTQYF

V: TRBV30
length: 23
CDR3: CAWSVWGDLTGGISGISGNTIYF

V: TRBV7-2
length: 15
CDR3: CASSFTQGSTDTQYF

V: TRBV6-4
length: 14
CDR3: CAGQEIGNTGELFF

V: TRBV7-9
length: 12
CDR3: CASSYQGGKLFF

V: TRBV4-3
length: 15
CDR3: CASSVGQGPNQPQHF

V: TRBV6-1
length: 14
CDR3: CASRGDSSGNTIYF

V: TRBV27
length: 15
CDR3: CASSSLTGGQETQYF

V: TRBV5-5
length: 13
CDR3: CASLRGPNQPQHF

V: TRBV28
length: 13
CDR3: CASLSTASYEQYF

V: TRBV5-1
length: 16
CDR3: CASSHPRQGFTDTQYF

V: TRBV29-1
length: 14
CDR3: CSVLKGTGRDGYTF

V: TRBV9
length: 13
CDR3: CARRRQGDYGYTF

V: TRBV4-2
length: 14
CDR3: CASSLTLQIDTQYF

V: TRBV2
length: 16
CDR3: CASTPGPGRGSDTQYF

V: TRBV19
length: 13
CDR3: CASSQQGVDGYTF

V: TRBV6-5
length: 14
CDR3: CASRRQGVGEKLFF

V: TRBV10-1
length: 15
CDR3: CASSEFTPTGGRLFF

V: TRBV7-8
length: 16
CDR3: CASSLGLAESSYEQYF

V: TRBV27
length: 15
CDR3: CASRPQGARLSEAFF

V: TRBV10-3
length: 12
CDR3: CAITGTAYGYTF

V: TRBV27
length: 16
CDR3: CASSLTHRQGLETQYF

V: TRBV14
length: 15
CDR3: CASSRERGFRETQYF

V: TRBV5-6
length: 15
CDR3: CASRPGTPRADTQYF

V: TRBV4-1
length: 15
CDR3: CASSRGTGLADEQFF

V: TRBV6-5
length: 15
CDR3: CASSHGDRRANVLTF

V: TRBV6-5
length: 15
CDR3: CASRDSTGGRSPLHF

V: TRBV4-3
length: 14
CDR3: CASSQLQGSYEQYF

V: TRBV7-2
length: 15
CDR3: CASSSTTGWDQPQHF

V: TRBV7-3
length: 14
CDR3: CASSLFAGAPEQFF

V: TRBV9
length: 19
CDR3: CASSVAGGGLAEARVEQFF

V: TRBV2
length: 13
CDR3: CASSVGQAGELFF

V: TRBV7-2
length: 17
CDR3: CASSFGGGGALTGELFF

V: TRBV5-4
length: 15
CDR3: CASSGGPGGTYGYTF

V: TRBV2
length: 16
CDR3: CASSPPRLVRTDTQYF

V: TRBV28
length: 15
CDR3: CASSPTRFSSYEQYF